This T cell receptor beta chain was identified during a study of tumor-infiltrating lymphocytes in primary liver carcinoma (dated by TCRdb to 2017 to 2019). About the study as a whole: Hepatocellular carcinoma (four) or combined HCC and intrahepatic cholangiocarcinoma (one) was present in the five patients, who were three men and two women aged 30 to 69 years. The five patients had tumors of stage T1-T3 N0M0, with maximum diameters ranging from about 4 to 11 cm. Roughly 3.5 to 7.5 million productive TCRbeta reads were obtained per sample, and no significant difference in read depth was found between tissue types. TCRbeta repertoire sequencing, expression microarrays and whole-exome sequencing were combined in the study across five regions of each liver tumor, with adjacent normal tissue and blood also included. A total of approximately 35 specimens from 5 patients underwent TCRbeta repertoire sequencing, comprising some 25 tumor regions, 5 adjacent noncancerous liver tissues and 5 peripheral blood samples. Agilent mRNA microarray profiling was performed on the approximately 25 tumor region samples to relate TCRbeta repertoire diversity to the local molecular phenotype. Reproducibility between technical replicate repertoires was high, with correlation coefficients above 0.95 and mean shared-clone rates roughly 0.86.

Starting from approximately 460 ng total RNA, TCRbeta-specific cDNA was produced by reverse transcription with a constant-region primer and ProtoScript II reverse transcriptase. Three nested multiplex PCR rounds, following a slightly modified ARM-PCR procedure, were used to build the TCRbeta libraries. Multiplex TRBV1-TRBV30 forward primers and a Cbeta reverse primer were used in the first two PCR rounds, each of which was run for roughly 10 cycles. Sample barcodes and Illumina adapters were added in a final 25-cycle PCR using Deep VentR polymerase. Before sequencing, amplicons of 200-500 bp were gel-purified using a QIAquick gel extraction kit. An Illumina HiSeq 2500 was used to sequence the TCRbeta amplicons with 250-bp paired-end reads. In the source study's methods: Quality trimming of reads was performed with Trimmomatic v0.33, and paired reads were merged with FLASH v1.2.11 so that full CDR3 sequences could be recovered. V, D and J germline segments were assigned to the rearranged TCRbeta sequences by MiGEC v1.2.1b. Clonotype statistics and Shannon-Wiener diversity indices were computed with VDJtools v1.0.0. To reduce sampling bias, subsequent analyses other than the diversity analysis used only the 250 most abundant clonotypes in each sample. TCRdb handled the public reads itself, with Q25 trimming in fastp and clone calling in MiXCR, and kept productive beta chains. Rows with one shared CDR3 protein collapse into an entry with the most common genes and DNA. Clone size and V and J calls follow TCRdb, not the original study. The sample has 90,000 to 110,000 distinct CDR3 sequences on record, roughly 80% of them singletons. The ten biggest clones cover approximately 20% of the sample.

Total RNA and DNA were co-extracted without cell sorting from around 20-30 mg of bulk tissue using the AllPrep DNA/RNA mini kit. Surgical resection was performed in China between late 2015 and 2016 on roughly 5 patients with histopathologically diagnosed primary liver carcinoma. At the time of sampling, the patients had chronic HBV infection and had not received any treatment. Each tumor was sampled at five spatially separated regions: the tumor centre plus the superior, inferior, left-lateral and right-lateral poles. More than 85% viable tumor cells were found by histology in every tumor sample. Fresh tumor and adjacent tissue pieces were bisected; one half was stored in RNAlater at -80°C, the other sent for histology. The germline V gene specifies MDHEN as CDR1 and SYDVKM as CDR2. V ends up 7 bases short and J 4 bases short, with an unmatched junction base count of 8. The CDR3 holds 14 amino acids from the cysteine to the phenylalanine. The kept DNA is CDR3 alone, 42 bases in frame from the first base.

On this clonotype itself: Its antigen remains undetermined. The sample holds no much larger clone one base away, and base qualities are not on file.

Study-level results and caveats: Only about 7.5-25% of top clones were present in all five regions of a tumor, suggesting spatial heterogeneity of tumor-infiltrating T cells. Only the TCR beta chain was sequenced, so true repertoire diversity is likely underestimated because unpaired alpha chains were not captured. Repertoire overlap was higher between tumor regions (mean roughly 36%) than tumor-adjacent (17%) or tumor-blood (approximately 14%) pairs, consistent with antigen-driven expansion. Compared with blood, tumors had a significantly larger share of the repertoire taken up by the top 250 clones (p = 0.039). With just a handful of patients in the study, the authors point out that the findings should be validated in a larger study. Comparison of CD4+ and CD8+ T cell repertoires was precluded by the use of bulk unsorted samples.

Input material: liver tumor tissue from sampling region 3. What this sample's cell subset or site label stands for: tumor region T3, left-lateral pole. The V gene is TRBV28 and the J gene is TRBJ1-2, with 8 central nucleotides matching TRBD1. This TCR was sampled from a man aged 40-55 years with primary liver carcinoma and hepatitis B virus infection. The CDR3 reads CASKTDREAYGYTF. At the DNA level, the sequence is TGTGCCAGCAAAACGGACAGGGAAGCCTATGGCTACACCTTC.